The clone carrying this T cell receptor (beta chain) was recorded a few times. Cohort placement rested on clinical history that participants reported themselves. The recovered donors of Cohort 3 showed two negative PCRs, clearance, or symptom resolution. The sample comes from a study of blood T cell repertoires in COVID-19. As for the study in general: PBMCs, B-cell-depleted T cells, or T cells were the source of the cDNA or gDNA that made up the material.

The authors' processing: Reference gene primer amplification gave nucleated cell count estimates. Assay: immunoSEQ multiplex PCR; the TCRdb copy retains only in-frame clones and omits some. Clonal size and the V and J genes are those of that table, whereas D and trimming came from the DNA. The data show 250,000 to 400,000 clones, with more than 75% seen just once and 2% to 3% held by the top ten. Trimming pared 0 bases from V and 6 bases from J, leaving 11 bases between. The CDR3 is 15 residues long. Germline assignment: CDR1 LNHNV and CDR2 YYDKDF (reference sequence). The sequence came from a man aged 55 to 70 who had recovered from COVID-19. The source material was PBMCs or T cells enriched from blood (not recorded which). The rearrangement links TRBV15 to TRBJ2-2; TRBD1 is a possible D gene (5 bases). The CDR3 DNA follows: TGTGCCACCAGCAGAGATCTTGGGGCTGCCGGGGAGCTGTTTTTT. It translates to CATSRDLGAAGELFF.